This T cell receptor (beta chain) was identified in a study of T cell changes during pregnancy in multiple sclerosis. Profiled with immunoSEQ multiplex PCR; TCRdb holds only in-frame clones, not every one. Of approximately 70,000 clones listed, about 91% are singletons. This clone was detected only once. Unmatched junction bases numbered 3, after V lost 5 bases and J lost 2 bases. The CDR3 runs 13 residues. Looked up from germline, CDR1 is SGHVS and CDR2 is FNYEAQ. The receptor was isolated from a female donor with multiple sclerosis, enrolled in a pregnancy study. Sequenced material: peripheral blood, taken in the first trimester of pregnancy. The chain uses TRBV7-6 and TRBJ2-7; 7 nucleotides align to TRBD1. In nucleotides, the CDR3 is TGTGCCAGCAGCAGGCAGGGGGCCTACGAGCAGTACTTC. Translated, it gives CASSRQGAYEQYF.